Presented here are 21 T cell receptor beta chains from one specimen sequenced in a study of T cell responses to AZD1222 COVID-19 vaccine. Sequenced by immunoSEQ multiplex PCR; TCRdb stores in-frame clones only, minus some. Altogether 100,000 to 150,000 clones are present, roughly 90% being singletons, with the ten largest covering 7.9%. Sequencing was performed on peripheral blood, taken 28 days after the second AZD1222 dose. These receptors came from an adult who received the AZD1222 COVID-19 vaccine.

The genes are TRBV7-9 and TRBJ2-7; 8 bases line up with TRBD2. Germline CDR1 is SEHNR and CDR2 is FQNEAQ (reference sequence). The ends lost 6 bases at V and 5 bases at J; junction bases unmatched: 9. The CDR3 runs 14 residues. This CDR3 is CASRAGGAFNEQYF. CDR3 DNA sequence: TGTGCCAGCAGGGCCGGGGGGGCGTTTAACGAGCAGTACTTC.

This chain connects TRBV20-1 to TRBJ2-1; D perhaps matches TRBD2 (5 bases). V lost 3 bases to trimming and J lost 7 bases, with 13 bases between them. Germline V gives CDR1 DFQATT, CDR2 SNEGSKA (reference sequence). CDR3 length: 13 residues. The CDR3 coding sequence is TGCAGTGCTAGTGAGGGCCACCCTAATGAGCAGTTCTTC. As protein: CSASEGHPNEQFF.

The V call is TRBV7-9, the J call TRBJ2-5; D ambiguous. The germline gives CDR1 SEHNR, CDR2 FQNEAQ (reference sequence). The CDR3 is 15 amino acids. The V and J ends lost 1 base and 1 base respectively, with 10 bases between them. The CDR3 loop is CASSLGVYGQETQYF. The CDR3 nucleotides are TGTGCCAGCAGCTTAGGCGTCTATGGCCAAGAGACCCAGTACTTC.

The CDR3 loop is CASSLIGASYNEQFF. The CDR3 DNA sequence: TGTGCCAGCTCACTTATCGGTGCTTCCTACAATGAGCAGTTCTTC. The chain uses TRBV18 and TRBJ2-1, with D unclear. The V gene's germline CDR1 is KGHSH and CDR2 LQKENI. V was trimmed by 4 bases and J by 1 base, leaving 11 bases between them. This CDR3 spans 15 amino acids.

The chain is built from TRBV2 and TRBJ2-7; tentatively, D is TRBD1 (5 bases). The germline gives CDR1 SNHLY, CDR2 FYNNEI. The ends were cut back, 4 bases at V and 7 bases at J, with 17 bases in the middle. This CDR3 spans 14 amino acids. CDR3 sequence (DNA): TGTGCCAGCAGTGTTGGCCAGGGCTTTCGGGAGCAGTACTTC. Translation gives CASSVGQGFREQYF.

CDR3 region: CASTTGSGANVLTF. CDR3 sequence (DNA): TGTGCCAGCACCACAGGGTCTGGGGCCAACGTCCTGACTTTC. J is TRBJ2-6 and V is TRBV3-1 (or the pseudogene TRBV3-2), with D maybe TRBD1 (6 bases). The CDR3 length is 14 residues. V dropped 7 bases and J dropped 1 base, with 8 bases sitting between them. Per germline, CDR1 LGHDT and CDR2 YNNKEL (reference sequence).

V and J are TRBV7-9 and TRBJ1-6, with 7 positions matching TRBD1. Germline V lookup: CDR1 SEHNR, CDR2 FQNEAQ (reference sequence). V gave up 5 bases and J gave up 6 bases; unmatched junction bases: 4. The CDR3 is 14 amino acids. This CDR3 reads CASSPGQRNSPLHF. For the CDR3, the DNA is TGTGCCAGCAGCCCGGGACAGCGTAATTCACCCCTCCACTTT.

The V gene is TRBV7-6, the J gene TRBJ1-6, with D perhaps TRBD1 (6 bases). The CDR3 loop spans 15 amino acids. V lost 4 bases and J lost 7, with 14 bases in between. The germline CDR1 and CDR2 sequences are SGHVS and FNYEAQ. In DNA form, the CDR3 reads TGTGCCAGCAGCTCGACCAGGGGTGGCAATTCACCCCTCCACTTT. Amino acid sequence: CASSSTRGGNSPLHF.

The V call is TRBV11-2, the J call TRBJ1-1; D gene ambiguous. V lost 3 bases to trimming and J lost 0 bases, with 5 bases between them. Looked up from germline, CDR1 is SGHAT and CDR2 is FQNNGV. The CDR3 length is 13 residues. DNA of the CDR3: TGTGCCAGCAGCTTTGGTCTGAACACTGAAGCTTTCTTT. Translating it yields CASSFGLNTEAFF. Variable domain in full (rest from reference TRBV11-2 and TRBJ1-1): EAGVAQSPRYKIIEKRQSVAFWCNPISGHATLYWYQQILGQGPKLLIQFQNNGVVDDSQLPKDRFSAERLKGVDSTLKIQPAKLEDSAVYLCASSFGLNTEAFFGQGTRLTVV.

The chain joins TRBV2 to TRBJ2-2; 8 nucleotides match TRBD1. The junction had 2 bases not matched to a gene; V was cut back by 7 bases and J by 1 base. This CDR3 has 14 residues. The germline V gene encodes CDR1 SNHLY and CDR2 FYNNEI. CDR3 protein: CASIGTGNTGELFF. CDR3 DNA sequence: TGTGCCAGCATCGGGACAGGGAACACCGGGGAGCTGTTTTTT.

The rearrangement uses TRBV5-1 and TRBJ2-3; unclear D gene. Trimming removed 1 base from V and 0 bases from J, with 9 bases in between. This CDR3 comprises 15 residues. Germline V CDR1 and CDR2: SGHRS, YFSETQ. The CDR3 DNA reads TGCGCCAGCAGCTTGTTAGGGCCTAGCACAGATACGCAGTATTTT. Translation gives CASSLLGPSTDTQYF.

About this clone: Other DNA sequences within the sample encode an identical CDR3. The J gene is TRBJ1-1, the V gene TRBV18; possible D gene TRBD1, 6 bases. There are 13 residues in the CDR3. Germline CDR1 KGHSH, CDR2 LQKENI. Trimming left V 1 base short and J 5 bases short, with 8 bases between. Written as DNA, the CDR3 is TGTGCCAGCTCACCACAGGGGGGGACTGAAGCTTTCTTT. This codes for CASSPQGGTEAFF.

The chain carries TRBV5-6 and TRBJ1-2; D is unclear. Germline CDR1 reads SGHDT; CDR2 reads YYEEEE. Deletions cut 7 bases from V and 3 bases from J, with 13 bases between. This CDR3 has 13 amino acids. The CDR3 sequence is CASGEGGYYGYTF. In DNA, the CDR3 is TGTGCCAGCGGTGAAGGCGGCTACTATGGCTACACCTTC.

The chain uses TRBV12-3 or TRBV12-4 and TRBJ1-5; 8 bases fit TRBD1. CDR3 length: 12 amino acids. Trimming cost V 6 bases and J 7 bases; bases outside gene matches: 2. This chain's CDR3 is CASRQGDQPQHF. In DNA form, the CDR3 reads TGTGCCAGCAGACAGGGGGACCAGCCCCAGCATTTT.

Here the CDR3 reads CASSKGTVIPTTNEKLFF. CDR3 nucleotides: TGTGCCAGCAGCAAAGGGACAGTCATCCCTACAACTAATGAAAAACTGTTTTTT. The chain carries TRBV5-4 and TRBJ1-4; 7 nucleotides align to TRBD1. Germline lookup yields CDR1 SGHNT and CDR2 YYREEE (reference sequence). The CDR3 loop spans 18 amino acids. Germline trimming cut 4 bases from V and 0 bases from J; bases unmatched to any gene: 12.

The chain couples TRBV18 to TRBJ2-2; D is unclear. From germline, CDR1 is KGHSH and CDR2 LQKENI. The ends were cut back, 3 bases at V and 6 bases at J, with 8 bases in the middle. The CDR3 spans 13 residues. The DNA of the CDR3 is TGTGCCAGCTCACCCCAGGTGTCCGGGGAGCTGTTTTTT. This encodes CASSPQVSGELFF. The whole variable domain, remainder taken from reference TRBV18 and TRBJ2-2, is NAGVMQNPRHLVRRRGQEARLRCSPMKGHSHVYWYRQLPEEGLKFMVYLQKENIIDESGMPKERFSAEFPKEGPSILRIQQVVRGDSAAYFCASSPQVSGELFFGEGSRLTVL.

In nucleotides, the CDR3 is TGTGCCAGCTCAAGGGGACAGGGGTTCGGCGAGCAGTACTTC. Its protein is CASSRGQGFGEQYF. V is TRBV18 and J is TRBJ2-7; 10 positions match TRBD1. From germline, CDR1 is KGHSH and CDR2 LQKENI. This CDR3 has 14 amino acids. J lost 6 bases, V lost 5 bases, and 7 bases had no gene match.

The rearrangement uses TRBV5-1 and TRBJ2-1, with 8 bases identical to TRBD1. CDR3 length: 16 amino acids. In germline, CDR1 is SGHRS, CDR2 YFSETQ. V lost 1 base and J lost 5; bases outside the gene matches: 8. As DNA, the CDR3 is TGCGCCAGCAGCTTGAGATCCGGGACAGGAGACAATGAGCAGTTCTTC. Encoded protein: CASSLRSGTGDNEQFF.

CDR3 coding DNA: TGTGCCAGCAGCTTGAGGGGGATCTCTGGAAACACCATATATTTT. Translation gives CASSLRGISGNTIYF. The chain carries TRBV5-6 and TRBJ1-3; maybe TRBD1 (6 bases). Germline V gives CDR1 SGHDT, CDR2 YYEEEE. Trimming took off 1 base at V and 0 bases at J, with 8 bases between the two ends. The CDR3 totals 15 residues.

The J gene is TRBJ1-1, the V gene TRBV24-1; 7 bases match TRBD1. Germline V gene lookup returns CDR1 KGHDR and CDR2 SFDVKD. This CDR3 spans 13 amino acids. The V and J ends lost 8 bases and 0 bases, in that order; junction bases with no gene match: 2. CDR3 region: CATKDRLNTEAFF. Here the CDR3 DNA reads TGTGCCACCAAGGACAGGCTGAACACTGAAGCTTTCTTT.

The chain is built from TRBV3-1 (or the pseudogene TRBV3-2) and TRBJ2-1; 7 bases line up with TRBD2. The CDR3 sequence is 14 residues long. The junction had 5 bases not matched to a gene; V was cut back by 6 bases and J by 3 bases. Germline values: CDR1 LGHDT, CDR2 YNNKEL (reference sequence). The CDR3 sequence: CASRRTSDYNEQFF. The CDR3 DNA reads TGTGCCAGCAGGCGTACTAGCGACTACAATGAGCAGTTCTTC.